This T cell receptor beta chain was captured in a study of vaccination and CD4 T cells after COVID-19. Across the whole study: Each control was exposed to a CEFX pool, an HIV-1 Nef pool, or no peptide at all.

Treatment indicated: roughly 10-day PBMC culture with coronavirus spike peptide pools or control peptides (ViraFEST assay). ViraFEST used peptide pools to expand antigen-specific T cells before TCR sequencing. Study conclusions and caveats: Counts of SARS-CoV-2-reactive clonotypes had a median that went from around 20 to 38, a nonsignificant change.

Germline V gene lookup returns CDR1 MDHEN and CDR2 SYDVKM. This CDR3 is built from 15 residues. The ends were cut back, 8 bases at V and 5 bases at J, with 22 bases in the middle. A note on this clonotype: The antigen is undetermined.

With the Oncomine TCR Beta short-read assay, DNA from cultured CD4+ T cells was sequenced. Genomic DNA from cultured CD4+ T cells was extracted. MiXCR was run by TCRdb on the PCR reads, yielding one entry per CDR3 protein. Here the sample spans under 10,000 distinct CDR3 sequences, nearly 20% being singletons. The chain carries TRBV28 and TRBJ2-7; the D gene is possibly TRBD2 (6 bases). This receptor was identified in a human donor who had recovered from COVID-19. This material consisted of CD4+ T cells from blood, cultured in vitro, taken after SARS-CoV-2 vaccination. The CDR3 sequence: CASYSLVGGLDEQYF. In nucleotides, the CDR3 is TGTGCCAGCTATAGTCTAGTCGGGGGTCTGGACGAGCAGTACTTC.